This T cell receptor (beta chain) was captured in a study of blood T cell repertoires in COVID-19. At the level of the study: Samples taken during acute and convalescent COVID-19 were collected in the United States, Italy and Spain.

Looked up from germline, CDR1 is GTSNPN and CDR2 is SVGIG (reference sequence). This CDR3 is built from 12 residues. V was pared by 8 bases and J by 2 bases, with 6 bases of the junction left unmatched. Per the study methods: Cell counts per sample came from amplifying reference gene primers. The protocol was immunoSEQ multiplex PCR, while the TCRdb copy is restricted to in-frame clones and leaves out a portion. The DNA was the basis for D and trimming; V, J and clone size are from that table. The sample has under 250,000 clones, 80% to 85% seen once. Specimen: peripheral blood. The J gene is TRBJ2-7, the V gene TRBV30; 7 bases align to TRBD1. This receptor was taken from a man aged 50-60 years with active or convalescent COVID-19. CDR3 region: CAARQGPYEQYF. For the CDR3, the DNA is TGTGCCGCAAGACAGGGACCCTACGAGCAGTACTTC.